These 28 T cell receptor beta chains were sequenced from one sample in a study of post-analysis software for immune sequencing data. Findings of the study overall: Included in a set of roughly five TRBV segments more frequent in patients than controls were TRBV5-6, TRBV5-1 and TRBV20-1.

Unique-molecular-identifier-tagged TCR beta cDNA libraries were used. TCRdb used MiXCR to reprocess the PCR reads, holding one entry per CDR3 protein. The table lists roughly 540,000 distinct CDR3 sequences, roughly 34% of them singletons. No antigens are known for them. The specimen was blood. The receptors come from a girl aged 2 to 17 with multiple sclerosis.

The gene calls are TRBV6-2 or TRBV6-3 and TRBJ1-2; weak D call: TRBD1 (5 bases). V lost 6 bases to trimming and J lost 0 bases, with 17 bases between them. This CDR3 has 16 amino acids. Germline CDR1 MNHEY, CDR2 SVGEGT. For the CDR3, the DNA is TGTGCCAGCAGCCGGGACGGACGGATTCCTAACTATGGCTACACCTTC. Translated: CASSRDGRIPNYGYTF.

The chain combines TRBV14 with TRBJ2-5; D is perhaps TRBD1 (6 bases). This CDR3 has 14 residues. Trimming pared 7 bases from V and 2 bases from J, leaving 14 bases between. Germline V lookup: CDR1 SGHDN, CDR2 FVKESK. CDR3: CASMHTGIQETQYF. CDR3 coding DNA: TGTGCCAGCATGCACACAGGGATACAAGAGACCCAGTACTTC.

This rearrangement joins TRBV3-1 to TRBJ1-1; the D is unclear. Germline loops: CDR1 LGHDT, CDR2 YNNKEL (reference sequence). V was trimmed by 4 bases and J by 5 bases, leaving 11 bases between them. The CDR3 runs 13 residues. CDR3 region: CASSLPPGTEAFF. The CDR3 DNA follows: TGTGCCAGCAGCCTTCCCCCGGGAACTGAAGCTTTCTTT.

The genes are TRBV6-5 and TRBJ1-2; no firm D call. This CDR3 spans 15 amino acids. V lost 2 bases and J 3 bases, leaving 13 bases between the germline ends. Germline V gene data show CDR1 as MNHEY and CDR2 as SVGAGI. CDR3 amino acids: CASSYPGVGDYGYTF. CDR3 coding DNA: TGTGCCAGCAGTTACCCTGGTGTCGGGGACTATGGCTACACCTTC.

This clonotype was picked up a small number of times. The CDR3 bases are TGTGCCAGCAGCGTACACCATAGCAATCAGCCCCAGCATTTT. This codes for CASSVHHSNQPQHF. The gene calls are TRBV9 and TRBJ1-5, with unresolved D. Trimming stripped 1 base from V and 0 bases from J, with 5 bases between. This CDR3 comprises 14 residues. The germline V gene has CDR1 SGDLS and CDR2 YYNGEE.

This clonotype rates as medium-sized (0.01 to 0.1%). The gene calls are TRBV27 and TRBJ2-3; the match to TRBD1 covers 7 bases. The CDR3 length is 16 residues. CDR1 is MNHEY and CDR2 is SMNVEV in the germline V gene (reference sequence). The junction had 11 bases not matched to a gene; V was cut back by 5 bases and J by 3 bases. CDR3 DNA: TGTGCCAGCAGTGCTTCCTTTTACAGGGGAACAGATACGCAGTATTTT. Translating it yields CASSASFYRGTDTQYF.

This clonotype was seen only a few times. This chain uses TRBV7-2 with TRBJ2-3, with 8 nucleotides matching TRBD2. With 1 base clipped from V and 3 bases from J, the junction kept 3 bases outside the gene matches. In germline, CDR1 is SGHTA, CDR2 FQGNSA. This CDR3 has 15 residues. CDR3 nucleotides: TGTGCCAGCAGCTTAGGGCGGGGGGTTACAGATACGCAGTATTTT. Protein sequence: CASSLGRGVTDTQYF.

The chain carries TRBV28 and TRBJ1-1; tentative D call: TRBD1 (5 bases). Looked up from germline, CDR1 is MDHEN and CDR2 is SYDVKM. The CDR3 covers 14 residues. Between the trimmed V and J ends, which lost 7 bases and 4 bases, there was a span of 16 bases. CDR3: CASTLGPGTTEAFF. The CDR3 DNA reads as TGTGCCAGCACCCTGGGACCGGGGACCACTGAAGCTTTCTTT.

This rearrangement joins TRBV12-3 or TRBV12-4 to TRBJ1-5; 10 bases line up with TRBD1. This CDR3 has 15 residues. V trimming: 6 bases; J trimming: 6 bases; junction bases outside the gene matches: 8. CDR3 DNA: TGTGCCAGCAGCCCTACGACAGGGGGCGGTCAGCCCCAGCATTTT. Its translation: CASSPTTGGGQPQHF.

This clonotype has just a few counts. This chain connects TRBV29-1 to TRBJ1-2; tentatively, D is TRBD1 (5 bases). In germline, CDR1 is SQVTM, CDR2 ANQGSEA. V was pared by 5 bases and J by 2 bases, with 18 bases between. The CDR3 is 15 amino acids. The DNA for the CDR3 is TGCAGCGTTTTGCATTATGGGACGTTGAACTATGGCTACACCTTC. Translation: CSVLHYGTLNYGYTF.

The rearrangement uses TRBV3-1 and TRBJ2-5; TRBD1 matches 7 bases. Germline V lookup: CDR1 LGHDT, CDR2 YNNKEL (reference sequence). V lost 0 bases to trimming and J lost 2 bases; unmatched junction nucleotides: 15. The CDR3 sequence is 19 residues long. CDR3 sequence reads: CASSQEMTWGQSKQETQYF. The CDR3 region has the DNA TGTGCCAGCAGCCAAGAAATGACTTGGGGACAGTCAAAACAAGAGACCCAGTACTTC.

The table lists this clonotype with a few counts. The genes are TRBV28 and TRBJ1-2; D is perhaps TRBD1 (5 bases). Germline loops: CDR1 MDHEN, CDR2 SYDVKM. There are 14 residues in the CDR3. V was shortened by 7 bases and J by 6 bases, with 18 bases between the two germline ends. CDR3 nucleotide sequence: TGTGCCAGCACCTCGGACTCGGGGGGGGATGGCTACACCTTC. Translating gives CASTSDSGGDGYTF.

This clonotype was counted only a few times. The V and J genes are TRBV29-1 and TRBJ2-7; TRBD2 is a possible D gene (6 bases). The CDR3 spans 13 residues. V lost 4 bases and J lost 1, with 11 bases in between. Germline V gene sequence: CDR1 SQVTM, CDR2 ANQGSEA. In nucleotides, the CDR3 is TGCAGCGTTGGTTCAGGGAGGTCCTACGAGCAGTACTTC. This sequence encodes CSVGSGRSYEQYF.

The rearrangement links TRBV15 to TRBJ2-1; tentative D call: TRBD1 (6 bases). V was clipped by 2 bases and J by 7 bases, with 15 bases between them. The CDR3 runs 15 residues. Per germline, CDR1 LNHNV and CDR2 YYDKDF (reference sequence). CDR3 bases: TGTGCCACCAGCAGATTCGCCCAAGGGGGAAATGAGCAGTTCTTC. This translates into CATSRFAQGGNEQFF.

This rearrangement joins TRBV5-1 to TRBJ2-3; 12 bases align to TRBD2. Looked up from germline, CDR1 is SGHRS and CDR2 is YFSETQ. Trimming removed 5 bases from V and 7 bases from J; junction bases left unmatched: 8. The CDR3 loop spans 15 amino acids. The CDR3 nucleotides are TGCGCCAGCAGACAAGGGACTAGCGGGTGGTATACGCAGTATTTT. Amino acids: CASRQGTSGWYTQYF.

This clonotype was counted between two and nine times. In nucleotides, the CDR3 is TGTGCCAGCAGCTTAGAGGGGGGTTGGAGCTACACCTTC. Protein: CASSLEGGWSYTF. This chain connects TRBV7-2 to TRBJ1-2, with D tentatively TRBD1 (6 bases). CDR3 size: 13 residues. The ends were cut back, 1 base at V and 9 bases at J, with 12 bases in the middle. CDR1 SGHTA and CDR2 FQGNSA come from the germline V gene. The full variable domain, completed using reference TRBV7-2 and TRBJ1-2, is GAGVSQSPSNKVTEKGKDVELRCDPISGHTALYWYRQSLGQGLEFLIYFQGNSAPDKSGLPSDRFSAERTGGSVSTLTIQRTQQEDSAVYLCASSLEGGWSYTFGSGTRLTVV.

In its sample, this clonotype was seen many times. The chain recombines TRBV12-3 or TRBV12-4 with TRBJ2-7; the D gene is possibly TRBD2 (5 bases). This CDR3 has 12 residues. V lost 6 bases to trimming and J lost 4 bases, with 10 bases between them. CDR3 DNA sequence: TGTGCCAGCAGCGTAGGGAGTTACGAGCAGTACTTC. It yields the protein CASSVGSYEQYF.

The sample holds a few counts of this clonotype. This sequence joins TRBV5-1 and TRBJ2-5; D gene ambiguous. The end of the DNA is better explained by TRBJ2-1, so the J call may be wrong. The CDR3 has 14 amino acids. Germline V gene data show CDR1 as SGHRS and CDR2 as YFSETQ. In DNA, the CDR3 is TGCGCCAGCAGCTTGGGTGACCAGCAAGAGACCCAGTTCTTC. Translating gives CASSLGDQQETQFF.

The chain recombines TRBV11-2 with TRBJ2-1, with D hard to call. Looked up from germline, CDR1 is SGHAT and CDR2 is FQNNGV. The CDR3 consists of 16 residues. V lost 2 bases and J 5 bases, leaving 16 bases between the germline ends. This CDR3 is CASSLTGSALNNEQFF. The CDR3 region has the DNA TGTGCCAGCAGCTTAACGGGTTCAGCGTTAAACAATGAGCAGTTCTTC.

This clonotype has more than one count but fewer than ten. This rearrangement joins TRBV9 to TRBJ2-5; D uncertain. The V and J ends lost 4 bases and 5 bases respectively, with 12 bases between them. There are 13 residues in the CDR3. CDR1 SGDLS and CDR2 YYNGEE come from the germline V gene. In DNA, the CDR3 is TGTGCCAGCAGCCGAGGCTCCTCGGAGACCCAGTACTTC. Its protein product is CASSRGSSETQYF.

This clonotype was detected only a few times. The J gene is TRBJ2-5, the V gene TRBV7-9, with 11 bases that match TRBD1. Losses at the gene ends were 0 bases for V and 5 bases for J; bases not matched to a gene: 11. The CDR3 consists of 18 residues. Germline-derived CDR1 and CDR2 are SEHNR and FQNEAQ (reference sequence). In nucleotides, the CDR3 is TGTGCCAGCAGCTTAGCGCTGGACAGGGGGCGAGGTTGGGAGACCCAGTACTTC. This gives the protein CASSLALDRGRGWETQYF.

The V and J genes are TRBV29-1 and TRBJ2-1, with D unresolved. V was cut by 4 bases and J by 8 bases, with 18 bases left in between. There are 14 residues in the CDR3. Germline CDR1 reads SQVTM; CDR2 reads ANQGSEA. The chain's CDR3 is CSVGLGVASDEQFF. CDR3 in DNA: TGCAGCGTTGGTCTTGGGGTCGCAAGTGATGAGCAGTTCTTC.

This clonotype was seen a few times. This chain connects TRBV9 to TRBJ1-2; D gene uncertain. Germline V lookup: CDR1 SGDLS, CDR2 YYNGEE. V shed 0 bases and J shed 8 bases, with 11 bases lying between them. This CDR3 contains 13 residues. The CDR3 DNA follows: TGTGCCAGCAGCGTAGAGGAGGGAATAGGCTACACCTTC. Translated: CASSVEEGIGYTF.

The chain joins TRBV15 to TRBJ1-5; possibly TRBD1 for D (5 bases). The CDR3 length is 14 residues. V gave up 1 base and J gave up 6 bases, with 10 bases separating them. CDR1 and CDR2 from the germline V gene are LNHNV and YYDKDF (reference sequence). For the CDR3, the DNA is TGTGCCACCAGCAGAGGGGGCAGCGGTCAGCCCCAGCATTTT. This codes for CATSRGGSGQPQHF.

This clonotype turned up a few times. This sequence joins TRBV2 and TRBJ1-2; D gene unclear. Germline V gene lookup returns CDR1 SNHLY and CDR2 FYNNEI. This CDR3 is built from 11 residues. Trimming removed 7 bases at V and 8 bases at J, with 11 bases between. In DNA, the CDR3 is TGTGCCAGCACCCTTTATGGGGGCTACACCTTC. This translates into CASTLYGGYTF.

The rearrangement joins TRBV18 to TRBJ1-1, with 8 bases that match TRBD1. V lost 0 bases and J lost 1; bases outside the gene matches: 7. Germline V CDR1 and CDR2: KGHSH, LQKENI. The CDR3 runs 17 residues. The CDR3 region has the DNA TGTGCCAGCTCACCACCGAGGGACAGGAGGGAGAACACTGAAGCTTTCTTT. This translates into CASSPPRDRRENTEAFF.

This clonotype was counted ten times or more. The CDR3 DNA sequence: TGTGCCAGCAGTTCTAGGGGGGAGCAGTACTTC. It translates to CASSSRGEQYF. V and J are TRBV6-5 and TRBJ2-7; tentative D call: TRBD1 (6 bases). Germline CDR1 is MNHEY and CDR2 is SVGAGI. The CDR3 is 11 amino acids. The V end was cut by 4 bases, the J end by 7 bases, with 8 bases between.

This clonotype was found a few times. The chain links TRBV5-4 to TRBJ2-7; D is undetermined. The CDR3 runs to 13 residues. Trimming removed 6 bases at V and 0 bases at J, with 10 bases between. Per germline, CDR1 SGHNT and CDR2 YYREEE (reference sequence). The CDR3, as DNA: TGTGCCAGCAACGACATCCTCTCCTACGAGCAGTACTTC. This codes for CASNDILSYEQYF.